What follows are 12 T cell receptor beta chains derived from one specimen sequenced in a study of T-cell reconstitution after alpha-beta-depleted transplantation in children. The authors prepared the TCRbeta library with unique molecular identifiers. TCRdb fed the PCR reads into MiXCR, producing one record per CDR3 protein. The sample contains approximately 800,000 distinct CDR3 sequences, 15% to 20% of which appear only once. Sequences were derived from PBMCs, mostly from graft donor cells, sampled 360 days after TCRalphabeta/CD19-depleted stem cell transplant. The receptors were sampled from a male patient younger than 18 who had a stem cell transplant for acute lymphoblastic leukemia, so the T cells may come from the graft donor.

The chain recombines TRBV5-1 with TRBJ2-7, with a weak D call TRBD1 (5 bases). The CDR3 runs 14 residues. From germline, CDR1 is SGHRS and CDR2 YFSETQ. With 4 bases removed from V and 3 bases from J, the gap between germline ends came to 14 bases. DNA for the CDR3: TGCGCCAGCAGCACCACAACAGGCTTCTACGAGCAGTACTTC. Translated, it gives CASSTTTGFYEQYF.

Notes on this clonotype: The junction departs from germline at one end; a sequencing error may be responsible. The V gene is TRBV27, the J gene TRBJ2-1; 8 positions agree with TRBD1. This CDR3 has 12 residues. Per the germline V gene, CDR1 is MNHEY and CDR2 is SMNVEV (reference sequence). The DNA for the CDR3 is TGTGCCAGCGGGACAGGTTACAAGGAGCAGTTCTTC. Translating it yields CASGTGYKEQFF.

CDR3 sequence: CASTPTDESAEAFF. The CDR3 bases are TGTGCCAGCACCCCGACAGATGAGTCCGCTGAAGCTTTCTTT. This chain links TRBV6-5 with TRBJ1-1; TRBD1 is a possible D gene (5 bases). CDR3 length: 14 amino acids. Germline assignment: CDR1 MNHEY and CDR2 SVGAGI. Trimming removed 7 bases at V and 6 bases at J, with 18 bases between.

This chain uses TRBV29-1 with TRBJ2-7; possibly TRBD2 for D (5 bases). Germline-derived CDR1 and CDR2 are SQVTM and ANQGSEA. Trimming cost V 7 bases and J 0 bases, with 10 bases left between them. This CDR3 comprises 12 residues. The CDR3 spells CSGRTDSYEQYF. The CDR3 DNA sequence: TGCAGCGGGCGGACTGACTCCTACGAGCAGTACTTC.

This clonotype occurred a few times. The rearrangement joins TRBV27 to TRBJ2-7; no clear D. The CDR3 length is 14 residues. Germline CDR1 MNHEY, CDR2 SMNVEV (reference sequence). The ends were cut back, 2 bases at V and 2 bases at J, with 10 bases in the middle. CDR3 protein: CASSLGVRTYEQYF. The CDR3, as DNA: TGTGCCAGCAGTTTAGGAGTCAGAACCTACGAGCAGTACTTC.

Many counts were recorded for this clonotype. The chain links TRBV27 to TRBJ2-7, with D perhaps being TRBD1 or TRBD2 (5 bases each). The CDR3 has 15 residues. The V gene's germline CDR1 is MNHEY and CDR2 SMNVEV (reference sequence). Trimming left V 0 bases short and J 4 bases short, with 13 bases between. CDR3 in DNA: TGTGCCAGCAGTTTATCCCCAGTGGGGGATTACGAGCAGTACTTC. Translation: CASSLSPVGDYEQYF.

This chain links TRBV2 with TRBJ2-7, with unresolved D. The CDR3 covers 14 residues. Trimming stripped 0 bases from V and 4 bases from J, with 10 bases between. Germline V lookup: CDR1 SNHLY, CDR2 FYNNEI. For the CDR3, the DNA is TGTGCCAGCAGTGAAGCCGGGTATGGGTACGAGCAGTACTTC. It is translated as CASSEAGYGYEQYF.

The chain uses TRBV12-3 or TRBV12-4 and TRBJ2-1; 12 bases map to TRBD2. Trimming removed 10 bases from V and 4 bases from J; junction bases left unmatched: 20. This CDR3 comprises 19 residues. The CDR3 DNA is TGTGCCATCAGACGAAAGGGGGGACTAGCGGGCTGGGGATACAATGAGCAGTTCTTC. Translating it yields CAIRRKGGLAGWGYNEQFF.

The J gene is TRBJ1-4, the V gene TRBV28, with TRBD1 matching 7 bases. The CDR3 extends over 16 amino acids. V dropped 2 bases and J dropped 8; count of bases not matched to a gene: 11. Germline V CDR1 and CDR2: MDHEN, SYDVKM. CDR3 loop: CASSLNPDRSGEKLFF. As DNA, the CDR3 is TGTGCCAGCAGTTTAAACCCGGACAGGTCGGGCGAAAAACTGTTTTTT.

The chain has TRBV6-2 or TRBV6-3 and TRBJ2-2; D is possibly TRBD1 (5 bases). In germline, CDR1 is MNHEY, CDR2 SVGEGT. The CDR3 sequence is 16 residues long. Trimming removed 6 bases from V and 6 bases from J, with 20 bases in between. The CDR3 DNA reads TGTGCCAGCAGGCCTCCCGGTCTCTTGGGGCCCGGGGAGCTGTTTTTT. Amino acids: CASRPPGLLGPGELFF.

V is TRBV6-5 and J is TRBJ2-7; tentative D call: TRBD2 (6 bases). Trimming removed 4 bases from V and 6 bases from J, with 16 bases in between. The CDR3 is 14 amino acids. The germline V gene has CDR1 MNHEY and CDR2 SVGAGI. CDR3 protein: CASSSAGLGGEQYF. Written as DNA, the CDR3 is TGTGCCAGCAGTTCCGCCGGATTGGGAGGCGAGCAGTACTTC.

This clonotype showed up just once. The CDR3 sequence: CASTKVAGRRPLDEQFF. The CDR3 region has the DNA TGTGCCAGCACCAAGGTGGCAGGACGTCGCCCGTTGGATGAGCAGTTCTTC. The gene calls are TRBV7-3 and TRBJ2-1; D unclear. V was cut by 7 bases and J by 8 bases, with 27 bases left in between. Per the germline V gene, CDR1 is SGHTA and CDR2 is FQGTGA. This CDR3 contains 17 residues.